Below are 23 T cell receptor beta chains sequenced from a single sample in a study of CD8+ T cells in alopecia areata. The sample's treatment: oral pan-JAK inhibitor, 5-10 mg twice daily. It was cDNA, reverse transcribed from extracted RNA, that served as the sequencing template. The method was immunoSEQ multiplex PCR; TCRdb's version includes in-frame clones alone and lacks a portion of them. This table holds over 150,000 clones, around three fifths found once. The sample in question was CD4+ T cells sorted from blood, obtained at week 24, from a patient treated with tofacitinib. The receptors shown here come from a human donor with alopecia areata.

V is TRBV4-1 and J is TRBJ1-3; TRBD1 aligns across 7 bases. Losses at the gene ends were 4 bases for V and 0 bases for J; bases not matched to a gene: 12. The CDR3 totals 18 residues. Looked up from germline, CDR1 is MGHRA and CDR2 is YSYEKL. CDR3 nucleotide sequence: TGCGCCAGCAGCCGACGGGACAGTTTAACGAACTCTGGAAACACCATATATTTT. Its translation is CASSRRDSLTNSGNTIYF.

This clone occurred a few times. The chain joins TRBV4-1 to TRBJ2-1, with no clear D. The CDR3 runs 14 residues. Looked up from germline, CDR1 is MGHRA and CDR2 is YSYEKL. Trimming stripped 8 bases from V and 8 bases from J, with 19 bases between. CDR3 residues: CASGVVLGGDEQFF. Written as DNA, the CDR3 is TGCGCCAGCGGGGTGGTTTTGGGTGGGGATGAGCAGTTCTTC.

CDR3 region: CASSHPTGSRPSNQPQHF. As DNA, the CDR3 is TGCGCCAGCAGTCACCCCACTGGGTCCAGACCTAGCAATCAGCCCCAGCATTTT. The chain joins TRBV23-1 to TRBJ1-5, with D hard to call. TRBV23-1 is annotated as an ORF whose role is uncertain. Trimming removed 3 bases from V and 0 bases from J, with 18 bases in between. The CDR3 has 18 residues.

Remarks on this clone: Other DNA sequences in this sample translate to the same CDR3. The CDR3 DNA reads as TGCAGCGTGGGCGGGTACCAAGAGACCCAGTACTTC. Amino acid sequence: CSVGGYQETQYF. The genes are TRBV29-1 and TRBJ2-5; maybe TRBD2 (5 bases). V gave up 6 bases and J gave up 0 bases, with 8 bases separating them. The CDR3 loop spans 12 amino acids. Looked up from germline, CDR1 is SQVTM and CDR2 is ANQGSEA.

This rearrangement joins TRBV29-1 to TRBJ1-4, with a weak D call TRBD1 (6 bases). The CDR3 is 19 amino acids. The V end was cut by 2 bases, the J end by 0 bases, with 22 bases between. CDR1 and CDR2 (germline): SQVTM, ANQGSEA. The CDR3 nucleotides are TGCAGCGTTGAAATACAGGGTTATGGCCCCGGTGCAACTAATGAAAAACTGTTTTTT. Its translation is CSVEIQGYGPGATNEKLFF. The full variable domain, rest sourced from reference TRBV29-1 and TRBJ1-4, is SAVISQKPSRDICQRGTSLTIQCQVDSQVTMMFWYRQQPGQSLTLIATANQGSEATYESGFVIDKFPISRPNLTFSTLTVSNMSPEDSSIYLCSVEIQGYGPGATNEKLFFGSGTQLSVL.

The DNA for the CDR3 is TGTGCCAGCAGTACGTCTGGCGGGGGGGCCTACGAGCAGTACTTC. This translates into CASSTSGGGAYEQYF. The V call is TRBV6-5, the J call TRBJ2-7, with TRBD2 matching 9 bases. CDR1 is MNHEY and CDR2 is SVGAGI in the germline V gene. The CDR3 loop spans 15 amino acids. V lost 5 bases to trimming and J lost 2 bases; unmatched junction nucleotides: 7.

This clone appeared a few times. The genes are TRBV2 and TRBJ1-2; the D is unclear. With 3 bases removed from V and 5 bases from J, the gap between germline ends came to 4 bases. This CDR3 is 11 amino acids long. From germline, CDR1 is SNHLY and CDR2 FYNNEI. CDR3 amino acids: CASSEEYGYTF. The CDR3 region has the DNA TGTGCCAGCAGTGAGGAATATGGCTACACCTTC.

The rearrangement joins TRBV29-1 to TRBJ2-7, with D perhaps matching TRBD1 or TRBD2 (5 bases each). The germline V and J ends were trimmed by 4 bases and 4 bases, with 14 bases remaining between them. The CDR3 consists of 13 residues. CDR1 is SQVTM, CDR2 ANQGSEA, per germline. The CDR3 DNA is TGCAGCGTTGGGAGCGGAACAGGATACGAGCAGTACTTC. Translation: CSVGSGTGYEQYF.

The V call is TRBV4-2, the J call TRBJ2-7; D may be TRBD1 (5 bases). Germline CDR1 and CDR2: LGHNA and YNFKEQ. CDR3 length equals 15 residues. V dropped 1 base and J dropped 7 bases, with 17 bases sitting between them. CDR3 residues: CASSQGRARVSEQYF. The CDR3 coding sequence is TGTGCCAGCAGCCAAGGAAGGGCCAGGGTGAGTGAGCAGTACTTC.

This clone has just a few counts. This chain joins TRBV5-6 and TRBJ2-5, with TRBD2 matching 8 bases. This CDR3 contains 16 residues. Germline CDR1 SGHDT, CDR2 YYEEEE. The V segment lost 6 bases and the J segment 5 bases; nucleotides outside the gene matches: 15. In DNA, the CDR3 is TGTGCCAGCATTTTGCGTAGCGGGGCCCCGGGGGAGACCCAGTACTTC. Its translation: CASILRSGAPGETQYF.

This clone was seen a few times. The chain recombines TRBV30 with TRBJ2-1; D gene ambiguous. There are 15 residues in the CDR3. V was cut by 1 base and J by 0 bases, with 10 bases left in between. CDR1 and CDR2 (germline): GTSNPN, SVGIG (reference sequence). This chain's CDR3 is CAWSEEQSSYNEQFF. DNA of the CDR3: TGTGCCTGGAGTGAGGAACAGAGCTCCTACAATGAGCAGTTCTTC. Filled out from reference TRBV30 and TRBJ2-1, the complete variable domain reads SQTIHQWPATLVQPVGSPLSLECTVEGTSNPNLYWYRQAAGRGLQLLFYSVGIGQISSEVPQNLSASRPQDRQFILSSKKLLLSDSGFYLCAWSEEQSSYNEQFFGPGTRLTVL.

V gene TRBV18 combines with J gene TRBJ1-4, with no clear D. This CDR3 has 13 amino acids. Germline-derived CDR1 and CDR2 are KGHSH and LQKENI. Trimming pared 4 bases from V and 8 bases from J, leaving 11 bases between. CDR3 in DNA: TGTGCCAGCTCACTAGGACCGACCGAAAAACTGTTTTTT. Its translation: CASSLGPTEKLFF.

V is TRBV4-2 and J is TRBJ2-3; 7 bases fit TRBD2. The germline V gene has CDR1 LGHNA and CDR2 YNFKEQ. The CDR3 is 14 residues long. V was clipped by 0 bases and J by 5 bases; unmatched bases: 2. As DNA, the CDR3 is TGTGCCAGCAGCCAAGAAGCGGGGATAGATACGCAGTATTTT. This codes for CASSQEAGIDTQYF.

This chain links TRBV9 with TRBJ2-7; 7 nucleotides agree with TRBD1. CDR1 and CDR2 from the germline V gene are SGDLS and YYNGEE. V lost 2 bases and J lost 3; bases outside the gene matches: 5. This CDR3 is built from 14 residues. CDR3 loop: CASSVEDRRYEQYF. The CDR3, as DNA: TGTGCCAGCAGCGTGGAGGACAGGCGCTACGAGCAGTACTTC.

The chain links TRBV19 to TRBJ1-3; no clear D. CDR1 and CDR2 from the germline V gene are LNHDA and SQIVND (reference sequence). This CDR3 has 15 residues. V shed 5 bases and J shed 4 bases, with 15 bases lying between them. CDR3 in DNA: TGTGCCAGTAGTCCGGTGGGCTCCTTCGGAAACACCATATATTTT. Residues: CASSPVGSFGNTIYF.

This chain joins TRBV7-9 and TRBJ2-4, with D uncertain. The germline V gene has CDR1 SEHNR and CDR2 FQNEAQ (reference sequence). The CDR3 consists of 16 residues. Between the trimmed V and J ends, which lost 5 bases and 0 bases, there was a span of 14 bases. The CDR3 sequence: CASSLGSVRAKNIQYF. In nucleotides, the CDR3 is TGTGCCAGCAGCCTGGGATCCGTCCGAGCCAAAAACATTCAGTACTTC.

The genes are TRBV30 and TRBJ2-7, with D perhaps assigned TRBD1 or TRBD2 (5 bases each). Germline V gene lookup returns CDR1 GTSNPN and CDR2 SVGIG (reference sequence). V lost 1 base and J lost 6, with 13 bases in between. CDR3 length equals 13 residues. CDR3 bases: TGTGCCTGGAGTGGGATATTCGGGGCCGAGCAGTACTTC. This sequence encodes CAWSGIFGAEQYF. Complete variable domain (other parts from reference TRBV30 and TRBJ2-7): SQTIHQWPATLVQPVGSPLSLECTVEGTSNPNLYWYRQAAGRGLQLLFYSVGIGQISSEVPQNLSASRPQDRQFILSSKKLLLSDSGFYLCAWSGIFGAEQYFGPGTRLTVT.

The CDR3 DNA reads as TGTGCCATCAGTGCTACGGGACAGTCACAAGAGACCCAGTACTTC. Translated: CAISATGQSQETQYF. V gene TRBV10-3 combines with J gene TRBJ2-5, with 7 bases lining up with TRBD1. V shed 4 bases, J shed 2 bases, and the junction held 7 bases outside the gene matches. The length of the CDR3 is 15 residues. Germline V gives CDR1 ENHRY, CDR2 SYGVKD.

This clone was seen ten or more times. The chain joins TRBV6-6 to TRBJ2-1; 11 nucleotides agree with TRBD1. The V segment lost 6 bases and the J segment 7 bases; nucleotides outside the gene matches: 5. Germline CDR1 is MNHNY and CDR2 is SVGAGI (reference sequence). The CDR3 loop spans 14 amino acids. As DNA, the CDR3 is TGTGCCAGCAGGTCCGGGACAGGGGGAAATGAGCAGTTCTTC. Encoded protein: CASRSGTGGNEQFF.

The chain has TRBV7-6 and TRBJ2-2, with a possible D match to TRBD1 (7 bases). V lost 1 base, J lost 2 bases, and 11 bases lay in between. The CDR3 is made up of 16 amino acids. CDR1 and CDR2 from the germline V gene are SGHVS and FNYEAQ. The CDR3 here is CASSLGGTANTGELFF. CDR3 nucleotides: TGTGCCAGCAGCTTAGGCGGGACAGCTAACACCGGGGAGCTGTTTTTT.

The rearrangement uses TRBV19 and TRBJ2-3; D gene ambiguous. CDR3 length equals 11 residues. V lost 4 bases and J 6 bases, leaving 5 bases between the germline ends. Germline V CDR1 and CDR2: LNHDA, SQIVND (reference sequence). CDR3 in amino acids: CASSNFDTQYF. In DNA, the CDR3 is TGTGCCAGTAGTAATTTTGATACGCAGTATTTT.

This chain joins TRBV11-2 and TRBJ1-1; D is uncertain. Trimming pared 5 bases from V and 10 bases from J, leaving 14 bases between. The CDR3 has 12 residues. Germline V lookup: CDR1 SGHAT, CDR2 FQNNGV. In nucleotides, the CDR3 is TGTGCCAGCAGCCGACGAGAAGGTAGAGCTTTCTTT. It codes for CASSRREGRAFF.

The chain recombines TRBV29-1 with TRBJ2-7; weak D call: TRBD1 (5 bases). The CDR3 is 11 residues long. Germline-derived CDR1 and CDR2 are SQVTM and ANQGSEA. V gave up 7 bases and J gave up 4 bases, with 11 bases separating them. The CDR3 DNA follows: TGCAGCGCCTCGGACATGTACGAGCAGTACTTC. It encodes CSASDMYEQYF.